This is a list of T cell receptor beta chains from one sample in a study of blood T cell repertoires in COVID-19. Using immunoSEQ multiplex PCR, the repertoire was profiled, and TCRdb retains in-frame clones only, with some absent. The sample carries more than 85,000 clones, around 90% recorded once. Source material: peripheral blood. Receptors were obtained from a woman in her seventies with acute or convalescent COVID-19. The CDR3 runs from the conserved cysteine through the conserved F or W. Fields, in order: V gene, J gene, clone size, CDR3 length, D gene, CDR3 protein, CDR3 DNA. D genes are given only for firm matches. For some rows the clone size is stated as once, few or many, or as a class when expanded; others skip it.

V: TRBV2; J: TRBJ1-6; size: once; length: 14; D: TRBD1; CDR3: CASSEGQGGSPLHF; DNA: TGTGCCAGCAGTGAGGGACAGGGGGGTTCACCCCTCCACTTT
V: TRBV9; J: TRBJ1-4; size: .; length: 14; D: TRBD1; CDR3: CASAPGQGDVKLFF; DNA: TGTGCCAGTGCTCCGGGACAGGGGGACGTAAAACTGTTTTTT
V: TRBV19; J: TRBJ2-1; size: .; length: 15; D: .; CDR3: CASSIKGGSYNEQFF; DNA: TGTGCCAGTAGTATAAAAGGCGGATCATACAATGAGCAGTTCTTC
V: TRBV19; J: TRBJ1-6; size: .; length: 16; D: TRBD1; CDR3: CASRMGQGYYDSPLHF; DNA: TGTGCCAGTAGAATGGGACAGGGATATTATGATTCACCCCTCCACTTT
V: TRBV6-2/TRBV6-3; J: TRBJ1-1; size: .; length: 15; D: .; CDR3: CASSSLGRGNTEAFF; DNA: TGTGCCAGCAGTTCATTAGGAAGGGGAAACACTGAAGCTTTCTTT
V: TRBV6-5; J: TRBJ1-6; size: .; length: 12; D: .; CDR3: CASRRLDSPLHF; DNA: TGTGCCAGCAGGAGACTAGATTCACCCCTCCACTTT
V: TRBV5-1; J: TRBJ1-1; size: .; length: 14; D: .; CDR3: CASSGAGLGTEAFF; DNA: TGCGCCAGCAGTGGCGCGGGCCTGGGCACTGAAGCTTTCTTT
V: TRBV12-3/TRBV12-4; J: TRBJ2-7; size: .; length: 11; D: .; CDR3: CASTLGSEQYF; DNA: TGTGCCAGCACTCTTGGTAGCGAGCAGTACTTC
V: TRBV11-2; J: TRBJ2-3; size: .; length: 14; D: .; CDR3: CASSLKPKTDTQYF; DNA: TGTGCCAGCAGCTTAAAGCCCAAAACAGATACGCAGTATTTT
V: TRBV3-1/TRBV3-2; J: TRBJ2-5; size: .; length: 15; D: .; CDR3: CASSLRLGVQETQYF; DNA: TGTGCCAGCAGCTTAAGACTAGGGGTCCAAGAGACCCAGTACTTC
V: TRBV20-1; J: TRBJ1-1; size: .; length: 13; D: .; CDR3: CSASLQGGTEAFF; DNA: TGCAGTGCTAGTCTACAGGGCGGCACTGAAGCTTTCTTT
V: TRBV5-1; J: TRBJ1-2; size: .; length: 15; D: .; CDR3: CASSLEGGPGYGYTF; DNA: TGCGCCAGCAGCTTGGAGGGGGGGCCTGGCTATGGCTACACCTTC
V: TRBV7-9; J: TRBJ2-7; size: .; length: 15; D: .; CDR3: CASSLYIGETYEQYF; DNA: TGTGCCAGCAGCTTATATATAGGGGAAACCTACGAGCAGTACTTC
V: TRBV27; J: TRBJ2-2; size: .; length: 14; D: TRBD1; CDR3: CASSPNRGTGELFF; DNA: TGTGCCAGCAGTCCGAACAGGGGGACCGGGGAGCTGTTTTTT
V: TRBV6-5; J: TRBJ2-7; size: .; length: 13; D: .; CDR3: CATEELLSYEQYF; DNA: TGTGCCACCGAGGAGTTACTCTCCTACGAGCAGTACTTC
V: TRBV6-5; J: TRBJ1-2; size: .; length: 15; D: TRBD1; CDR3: CASRPTGTRRNGYTF; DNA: TGTGCCAGCAGACCGACAGGGACTCGGAGGAATGGCTACACCTTC
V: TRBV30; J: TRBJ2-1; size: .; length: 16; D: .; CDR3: CAWSVGGQYGYNEQFF; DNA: TGTGCCTGGAGCGTTGGCGGGCAGTATGGCTACAATGAGCAGTTCTTC
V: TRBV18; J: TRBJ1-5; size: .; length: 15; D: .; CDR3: CASSPLGHEDQPQHF; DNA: TGTGCCAGCTCACCATTGGGACATGAGGATCAGCCCCAGCATTTT
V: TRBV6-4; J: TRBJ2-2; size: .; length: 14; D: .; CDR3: CASSARAGTGELFF; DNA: TGTGCCAGCAGTGCGAGGGCGGGGACCGGGGAGCTGTTTTTT
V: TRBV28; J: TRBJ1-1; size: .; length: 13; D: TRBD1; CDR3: CASRTGVGTEAFF; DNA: TGTGCCAGCAGGACAGGGGTAGGCACTGAAGCTTTCTTT
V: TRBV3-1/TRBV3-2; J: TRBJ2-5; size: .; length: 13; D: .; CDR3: CASSQAGQETQYF; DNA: TGTGCCAGCAGCCAAGCGGGACAAGAGACCCAGTACTTC
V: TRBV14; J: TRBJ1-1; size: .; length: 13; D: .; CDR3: CASSQSRETEAFF; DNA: TGTGCCAGCAGCCAAAGCCGAGAGACTGAAGCTTTCTTT
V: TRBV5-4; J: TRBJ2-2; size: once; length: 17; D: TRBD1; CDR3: CASSPGQGRTNTGELFF; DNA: TGTGCCAGCAGCCCCGGACAGGGGCGAACGAACACCGGGGAGCTGTTTTTT
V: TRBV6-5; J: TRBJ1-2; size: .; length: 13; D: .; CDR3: CASSPGQYYGYTF; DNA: TGTGCCAGCAGCCCGGGACAATACTATGGCTACACCTTC
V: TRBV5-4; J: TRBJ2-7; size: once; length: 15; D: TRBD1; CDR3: CASSPGTGVSYEQYF; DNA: TGTGCCAGCAGCCCCGGGACAGGGGTCTCCTACGAGCAGTACTTC
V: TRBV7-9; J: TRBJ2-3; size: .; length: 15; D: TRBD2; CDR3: CASSTRLAVTDTQYF; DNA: TGTGCCAGCAGCACCCGACTAGCAGTCACAGATACGCAGTATTTT
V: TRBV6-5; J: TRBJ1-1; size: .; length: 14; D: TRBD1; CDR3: CASRITGVNTEAFF; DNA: TGTGCCAGCAGGATAACAGGGGTGAACACTGAAGCTTTCTTT
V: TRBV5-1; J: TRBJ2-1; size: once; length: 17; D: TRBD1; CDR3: CASSYENRGPSYNEQFF; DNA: TGCGCCAGCAGCTACGAAAACAGGGGGCCCTCCTACAATGAGCAGTTCTTC
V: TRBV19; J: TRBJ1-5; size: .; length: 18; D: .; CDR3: CASSIEGATASSNQPQHF; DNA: TGTGCCAGTAGTATCGAGGGTGCGACGGCGTCATCGAATCAGCCCCAGCATTTT
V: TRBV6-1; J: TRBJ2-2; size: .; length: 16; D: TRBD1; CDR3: CASSVDRGRVTGELFF; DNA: TGTGCCAGCAGTGTAGACAGGGGGCGGGTCACCGGGGAGCTGTTTTTT
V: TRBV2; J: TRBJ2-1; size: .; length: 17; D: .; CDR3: CASSVTYQGGFYNEQFF; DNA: TGTGCCAGCAGTGTTACTTATCAGGGGGGATTTTACAATGAGCAGTTCTTC